This T cell receptor beta chain stems from a study of PD-L1 blockade in urothelial cancer. General study results and limits: Below-median pretreatment blood TCR clonality was associated with improved progression-free and overall survival.

The investigators introduced synthetic TCR analog templates into each PCR as spikes. Some clones are missing from TCRdb's copy, which holds only in-frame ones; the method was immunoSEQ multiplex PCR. Among 25,000 to 35,000 clones listed, about 89% were seen once. For this clone: Antigen unknown.

The TCR comes from a man aged 45-65 years with urothelial cancer. The source material was PBMCs, sampled around atezolizumab (anti-PD-L1) treatment.

The CDR3 DNA sequence: TGTGCCAGCAGCTTAGAGACTAGCCGTGAGCAGTTCTTC. Residues: CASSLETSREQFF. The chain has TRBV11-2 and TRBJ2-1, with 7 positions matching TRBD2. CDR3 length equals 13 residues. Germline-derived CDR1 and CDR2 are SGHAT and FQNNGV. V was pared by 0 bases and J by 9 bases, with 2 bases of the junction left unmatched.